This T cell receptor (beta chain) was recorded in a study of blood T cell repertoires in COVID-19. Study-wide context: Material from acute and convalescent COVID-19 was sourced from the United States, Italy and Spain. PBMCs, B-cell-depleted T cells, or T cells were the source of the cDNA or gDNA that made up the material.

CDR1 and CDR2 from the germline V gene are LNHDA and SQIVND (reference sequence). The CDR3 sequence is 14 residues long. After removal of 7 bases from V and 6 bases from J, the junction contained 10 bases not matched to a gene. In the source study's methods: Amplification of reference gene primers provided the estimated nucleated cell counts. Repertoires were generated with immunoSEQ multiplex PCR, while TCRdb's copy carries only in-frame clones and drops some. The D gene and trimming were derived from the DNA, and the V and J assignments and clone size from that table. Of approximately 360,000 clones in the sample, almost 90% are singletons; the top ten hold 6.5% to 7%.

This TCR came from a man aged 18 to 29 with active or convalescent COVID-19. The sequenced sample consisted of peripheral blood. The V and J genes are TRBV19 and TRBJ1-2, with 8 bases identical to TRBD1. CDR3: CASTAFTGGHGYTF. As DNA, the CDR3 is TGTGCCAGTACAGCTTTTACAGGGGGACATGGCTACACCTTC.